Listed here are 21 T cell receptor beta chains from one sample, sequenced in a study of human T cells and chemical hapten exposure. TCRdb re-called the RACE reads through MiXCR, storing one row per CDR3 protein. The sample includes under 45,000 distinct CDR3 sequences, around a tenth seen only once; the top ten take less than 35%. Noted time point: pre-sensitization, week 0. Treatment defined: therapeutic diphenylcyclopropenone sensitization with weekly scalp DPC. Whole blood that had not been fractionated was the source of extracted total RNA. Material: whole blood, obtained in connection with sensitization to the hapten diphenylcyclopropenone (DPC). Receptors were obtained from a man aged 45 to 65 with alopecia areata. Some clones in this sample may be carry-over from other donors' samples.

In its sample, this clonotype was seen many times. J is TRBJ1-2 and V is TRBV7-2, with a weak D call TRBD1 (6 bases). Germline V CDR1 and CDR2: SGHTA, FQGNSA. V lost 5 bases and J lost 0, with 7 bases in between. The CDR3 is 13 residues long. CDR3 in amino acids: CASSGQPNYGYTF. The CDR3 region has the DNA TGTGCCAGCAGCGGACAGCCTAACTATGGCTACACCTTC.

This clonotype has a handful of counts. The CDR3 here is CSTSQGSGGNTIYF. CDR3 DNA: TGCAGCACTAGCCAGGGGTCAGGTGGAAACACCATATATTTT. The V and J genes are TRBV29-1 and TRBJ1-3, with D perhaps TRBD1 (6 bases). The germline V gene has CDR1 SQVTM and CDR2 ANQGSEA. The CDR3 consists of 14 residues. Trimming took 8 bases from V and 3 from J, leaving 17 bases between them.

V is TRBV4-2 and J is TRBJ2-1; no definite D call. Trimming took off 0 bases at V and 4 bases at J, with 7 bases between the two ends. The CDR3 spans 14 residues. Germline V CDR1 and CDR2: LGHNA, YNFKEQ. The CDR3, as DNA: TGTGCCAGCAGCCAAGAGGATCAGTACAATGAGCAGTTCTTC. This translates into CASSQEDQYNEQFF.

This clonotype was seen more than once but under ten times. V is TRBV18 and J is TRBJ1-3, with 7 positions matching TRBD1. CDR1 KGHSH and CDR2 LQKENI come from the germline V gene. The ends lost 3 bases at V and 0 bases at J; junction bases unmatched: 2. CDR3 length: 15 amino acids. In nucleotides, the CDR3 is TGTGCCAGCTCACCGGACAGGAGCTCTGGAAACACCATATATTTT. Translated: CASSPDRSSGNTIYF.

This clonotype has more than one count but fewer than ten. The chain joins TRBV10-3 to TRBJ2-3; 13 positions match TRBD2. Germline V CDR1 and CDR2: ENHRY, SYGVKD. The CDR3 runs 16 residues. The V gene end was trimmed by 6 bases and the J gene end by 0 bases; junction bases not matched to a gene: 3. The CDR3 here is CAISGTSGDSTDTQYF. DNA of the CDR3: TGTGCCATCAGCGGGACTAGCGGGGATAGCACAGATACGCAGTATTTT.

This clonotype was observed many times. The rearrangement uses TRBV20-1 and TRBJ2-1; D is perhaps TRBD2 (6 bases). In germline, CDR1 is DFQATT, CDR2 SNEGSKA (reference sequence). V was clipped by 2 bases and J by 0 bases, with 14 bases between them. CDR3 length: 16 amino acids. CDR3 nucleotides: TGCAGTGCTAGAAACTTAGCGGCCAGCTCCTACAATGAGCAGTTCTTC. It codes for CSARNLAASSYNEQFF.

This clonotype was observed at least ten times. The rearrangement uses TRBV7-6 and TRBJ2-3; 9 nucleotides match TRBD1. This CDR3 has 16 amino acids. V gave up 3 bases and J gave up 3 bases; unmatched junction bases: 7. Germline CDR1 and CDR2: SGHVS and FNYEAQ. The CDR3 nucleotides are TGTGCCAGCAGCTTGGACAGGGGTGCGGCTACAGATACGCAGTATTTT. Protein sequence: CASSLDRGAATDTQYF.

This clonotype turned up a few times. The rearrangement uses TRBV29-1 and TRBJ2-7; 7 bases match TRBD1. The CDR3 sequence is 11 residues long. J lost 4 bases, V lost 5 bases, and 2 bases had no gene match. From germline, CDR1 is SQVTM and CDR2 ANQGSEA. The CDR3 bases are TGCAGCGTTAAGGGACAGTACGAGCAGTACTTC. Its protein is CSVKGQYEQYF.

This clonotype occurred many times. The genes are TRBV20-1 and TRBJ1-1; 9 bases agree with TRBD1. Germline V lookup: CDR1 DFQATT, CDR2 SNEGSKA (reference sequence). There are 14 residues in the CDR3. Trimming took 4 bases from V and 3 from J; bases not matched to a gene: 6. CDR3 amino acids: CSATPGTGYTEAFF. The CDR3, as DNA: TGCAGTGCTACCCCTGGGACAGGGTACACTGAAGCTTTCTTT.

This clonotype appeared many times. Here the CDR3 reads CASSQALAGGPGELFF. CDR3 in DNA: TGCGCCAGCAGCCAAGCCCTAGCGGGAGGCCCCGGGGAGCTGTTTTTT. The V call is TRBV4-1, the J call TRBJ2-2; 11 bases are shared with TRBD2. The V segment lost 1 base and the J segment 6 bases; nucleotides outside the gene matches: 4. The CDR3 is made up of 16 amino acids. Germline CDR1 is MGHRA and CDR2 is YSYEKL.

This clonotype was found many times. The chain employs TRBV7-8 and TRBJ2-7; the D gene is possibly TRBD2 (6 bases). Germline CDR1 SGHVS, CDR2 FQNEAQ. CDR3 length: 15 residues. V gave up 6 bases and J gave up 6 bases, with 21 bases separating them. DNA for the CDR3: TGTGCCAGCAGTCTAAACCGGGACTCATTAACCGAGCAGTACTTC. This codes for CASSLNRDSLTEQYF.

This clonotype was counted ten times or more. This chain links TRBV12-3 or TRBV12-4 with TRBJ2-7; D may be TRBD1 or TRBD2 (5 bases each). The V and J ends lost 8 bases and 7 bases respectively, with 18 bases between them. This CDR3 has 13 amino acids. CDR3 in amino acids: CASVGLAETEQYF. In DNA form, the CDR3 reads TGTGCCAGCGTGGGGCTAGCAGAGACTGAGCAGTACTTC.

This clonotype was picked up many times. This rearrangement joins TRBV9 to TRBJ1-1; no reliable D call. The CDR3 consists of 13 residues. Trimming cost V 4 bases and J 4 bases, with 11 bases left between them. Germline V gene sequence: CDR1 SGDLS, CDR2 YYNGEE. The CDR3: CASSSDFTTEAFF. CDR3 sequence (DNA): TGTGCCAGCAGCTCTGACTTCACCACTGAAGCTTTCTTT.

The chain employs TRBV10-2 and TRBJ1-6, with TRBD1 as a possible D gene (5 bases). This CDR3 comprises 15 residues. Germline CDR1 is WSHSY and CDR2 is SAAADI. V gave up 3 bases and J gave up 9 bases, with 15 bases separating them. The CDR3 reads CASSEIGQGGSPLHF. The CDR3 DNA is TGCGCCAGCAGTGAAATTGGTCAGGGAGGTTCACCCCTCCACTTT.

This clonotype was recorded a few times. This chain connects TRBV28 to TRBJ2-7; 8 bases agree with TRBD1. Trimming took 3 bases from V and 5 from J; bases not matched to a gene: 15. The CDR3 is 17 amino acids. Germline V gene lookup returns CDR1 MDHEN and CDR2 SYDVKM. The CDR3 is CASSLAQPGGWKDEQYF. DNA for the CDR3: TGTGCCAGCAGTTTGGCCCAACCAGGGGGCTGGAAAGACGAGCAGTACTTC.

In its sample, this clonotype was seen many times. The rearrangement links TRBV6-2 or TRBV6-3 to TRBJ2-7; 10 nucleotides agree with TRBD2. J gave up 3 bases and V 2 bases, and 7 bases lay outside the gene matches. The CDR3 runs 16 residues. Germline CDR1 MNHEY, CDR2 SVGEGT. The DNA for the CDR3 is TGTGCCAGCAGTTACCCGCTAGCGGGAGTGTTCTACGAGCAGTACTTC. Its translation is CASSYPLAGVFYEQYF.

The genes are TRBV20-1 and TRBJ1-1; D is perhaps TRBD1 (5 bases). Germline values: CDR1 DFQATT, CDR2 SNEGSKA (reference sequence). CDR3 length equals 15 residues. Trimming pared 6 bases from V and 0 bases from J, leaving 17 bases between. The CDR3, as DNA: TGCAGTGCAAATCAACCGGGACGGATGAACACTGAAGCTTTCTTT. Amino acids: CSANQPGRMNTEAFF.

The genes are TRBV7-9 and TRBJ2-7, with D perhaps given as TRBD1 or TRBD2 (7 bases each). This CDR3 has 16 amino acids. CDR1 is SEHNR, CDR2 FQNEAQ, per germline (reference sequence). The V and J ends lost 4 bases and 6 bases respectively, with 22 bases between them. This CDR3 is CASSSRQGVWGGEQYF. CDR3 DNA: TGTGCCAGCAGCTCGCGACAGGGCGTATGGGGGGGCGAGCAGTACTTC.

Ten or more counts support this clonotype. The CDR3 loop reads CASSGRIAGGEQYF. In DNA, the CDR3 is TGTGCCAGCAGTGGTCGTATAGCTGGAGGTGAGCAGTACTTC. The V call is TRBV27, the J call TRBJ2-7, with a tentative D call TRBD2 (5 bases). Trimming took off 5 bases at V and 7 bases at J, with 18 bases between the two ends. This CDR3 spans 14 amino acids. Germline loops: CDR1 MNHEY, CDR2 SMNVEV (reference sequence).

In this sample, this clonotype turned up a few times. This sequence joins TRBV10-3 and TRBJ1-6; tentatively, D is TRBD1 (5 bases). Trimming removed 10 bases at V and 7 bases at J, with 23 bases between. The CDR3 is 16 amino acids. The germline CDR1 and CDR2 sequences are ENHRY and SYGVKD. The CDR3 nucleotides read TGTGCCACCGATGCCGGATCCGGGACCGACAATTCACCCCTCCACTTT. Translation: CATDAGSGTDNSPLHF.

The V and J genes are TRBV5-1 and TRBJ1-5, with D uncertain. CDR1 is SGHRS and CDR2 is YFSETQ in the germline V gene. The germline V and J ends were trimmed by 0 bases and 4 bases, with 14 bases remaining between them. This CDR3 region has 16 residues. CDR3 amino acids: CASSLEASNSNQPQHF. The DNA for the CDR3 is TGCGCCAGCAGCTTGGAGGCGTCGAACAGTAATCAGCCCCAGCATTTT.